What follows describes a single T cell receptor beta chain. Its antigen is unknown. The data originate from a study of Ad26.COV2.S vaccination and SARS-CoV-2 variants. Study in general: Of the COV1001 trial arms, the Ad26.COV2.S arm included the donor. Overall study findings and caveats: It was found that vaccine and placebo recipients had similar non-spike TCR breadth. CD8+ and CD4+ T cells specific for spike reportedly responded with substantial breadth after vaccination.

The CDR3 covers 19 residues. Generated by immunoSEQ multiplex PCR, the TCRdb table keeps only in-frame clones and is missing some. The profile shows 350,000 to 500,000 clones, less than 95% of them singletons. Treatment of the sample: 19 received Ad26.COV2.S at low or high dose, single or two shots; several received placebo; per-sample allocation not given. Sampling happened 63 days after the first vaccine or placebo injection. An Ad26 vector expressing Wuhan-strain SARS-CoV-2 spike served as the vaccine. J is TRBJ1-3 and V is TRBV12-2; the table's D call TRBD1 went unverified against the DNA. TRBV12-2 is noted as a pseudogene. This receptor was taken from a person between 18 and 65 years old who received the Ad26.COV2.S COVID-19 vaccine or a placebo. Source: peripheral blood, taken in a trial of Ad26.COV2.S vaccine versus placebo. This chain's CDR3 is CASRLDKTTGGPIGNTIYF. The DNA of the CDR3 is TGTGCAAGTCGCTTGGATAAGACGACAGGGGGGCCTATTGGAAACACCATATATTTT.